One sample yielded the 18 T cell receptor beta chains listed below, sequenced in a study of cytomegalovirus exposure and HLA in healthy donors. Profiling relied on immunoSEQ multiplex PCR, and the TCRdb table lists in-frame clones only, not all of them. The table has some 140,000 clones, about 86% seen once. Sequencing was performed on PBMCs. These receptors were obtained from a human donor in good health.

This rearrangement joins TRBV29-1 to TRBJ1-4; tentatively, D is TRBD1 (6 bases). The CDR3 contains 14 residues. Trimming stripped 7 bases from V and 0 bases from J, with 12 bases between. In germline, CDR1 is SQVTM, CDR2 ANQGSEA. CDR3 bases: TGCAGCGCAGGACAGTTAGCAACTAATGAAAAACTGTTTTTT. Translation gives CSAGQLATNEKLFF.

CDR3 DNA: TGCGCCAGCAGCCCTAGACAGGAGAACTATGGCTACACCTTC. As protein: CASSPRQENYGYTF. The V gene is TRBV4-1, the J gene TRBJ1-2; possible D gene TRBD1, 6 bases. Per the germline V gene, CDR1 is MGHRA and CDR2 is YSYEKL. The length of the CDR3 is 14 residues. Trimming left V 4 bases short and J 2 bases short, with 11 bases between.

This chain connects TRBV5-6 to TRBJ1-4, with 8 bases lining up with TRBD1. V lost 7 bases to trimming and J lost 2 bases; unmatched junction nucleotides: 7. The CDR3 runs to 15 residues. Germline values: CDR1 SGHDT, CDR2 YYEEEE. The CDR3 DNA follows: TGTGCCAGCGGCCAGACAGGGGTCACTAATGAAAAACTGTTTTTT. Amino acid sequence: CASGQTGVTNEKLFF.

CDR3 residues: CASKVTGNTEAFF. The CDR3 bases are TGTGCCAGCAAAGTGACGGGGAACACTGAAGCTTTCTTT. The V and J genes are TRBV6-1 and TRBJ1-1, with D hard to call. The CDR3 has 13 amino acids. The V gene lost 7 bases and the J gene lost 1 base, with 10 bases spanning the gap. The germline CDR1 and CDR2 sequences are MNHNS and SASEGT.

In this sample, this clone turned up once. This chain joins TRBV25-1 and TRBJ1-5, with D maybe TRBD1 (6 bases). The germline V gene encodes CDR1 MGHDK and CDR2 SYGVNS. Trimming stripped 1 base from V and 5 bases from J, with 15 bases between. The CDR3 loop spans 16 amino acids. The CDR3 sequence is CASSESQGTRDQPQHF. The CDR3 DNA reads as TGTGCCAGCAGTGAATCTCAGGGGACAAGGGATCAGCCCCAGCATTTT.

The chain has TRBV7-5 and TRBJ1-4. TRBV7-5 is deemed a pseudogene. The CDR3 has 17 amino acids. The CDR3 here is CARSLARPAATNEKLFF. CDR3 nucleotides: TGTGCCAGAAGCTTAGCGAGGCCAGCAGCAACTAATGAAAAACTGTTTTTT.

The gene calls are TRBV19 and TRBJ1-4, with D perhaps TRBD1 (5 bases). V was trimmed by 6 bases and J by 4 bases, leaving 12 bases between them. The CDR3 sequence is 14 residues long. From germline, CDR1 is LNHDA and CDR2 SQIVND (reference sequence). CDR3 in DNA: TGTGCCAGTAGGAGACAGACCGATAATGAAAAACTGTTTTTT. Protein sequence: CASRRQTDNEKLFF.

The chain recombines TRBV4-1 with TRBJ2-1; TRBD2 matches at 10 bases. Germline-derived CDR1 and CDR2 are MGHRA and YSYEKL. With V trimmed by 0 bases and J by 9 bases, 8 bases remained unmatched. This CDR3 spans 16 amino acids. This chain's CDR3 is CASSQEVLAGVSEQFF. DNA for the CDR3: TGCGCCAGCAGCCAAGAGGTCCTAGCGGGAGTCTCTGAGCAGTTCTTC.

V gene TRBV6-1 combines with J gene TRBJ1-5; tentative D call: TRBD1 (6 bases). This CDR3 spans 14 amino acids. Trimming removed 2 bases from V and 6 bases from J, with 11 bases in between. Germline CDR1 MNHNS, CDR2 SASEGT. The CDR3 nucleotides read TGTGCCAGCAGTGAACCCACAGGGACTCAGCCCCAGCATTTT. Its translation: CASSEPTGTQPQHF.

V usage is TRBV4-1 and J usage is TRBJ2-1, with 11 bases that match TRBD2. Germline CDR1 MGHRA, CDR2 YSYEKL. The CDR3 contains 15 residues. The V and J ends lost 2 bases and 8 bases, in that order; junction bases with no gene match: 5. For the CDR3, the DNA is TGCGCCAGCAGCCAATTAGCGGGGGGGTGGGATGAGCAGTTCTTC. Its protein product is CASSQLAGGWDEQFF.

This clone turned up a few times. V and J are TRBV6-5 and TRBJ1-2; 7 positions match TRBD1. V lost 5 bases and J lost 7; bases outside the gene matches: 10. The CDR3 totals 14 residues. CDR1 is MNHEY, CDR2 SVGAGI, per germline. Here the CDR3 DNA reads TGTGCCAGCAGTAGCTCACAGGGGAGATCTGGCTACACCTTC. This gives the protein CASSSSQGRSGYTF.

CDR3 DNA: TGTGCCTGGGACGAGGTCCAGGGGAGATACGAGCAGTACTTC. It yields the protein CAWDEVQGRYEQYF. V is TRBV30 and J is TRBJ2-7; a weak D match, TRBD1 (6 bases). Germline assignment: CDR1 GTSNPN and CDR2 SVGIG (reference sequence). V lost 5 bases and J lost 4, with 18 bases in between. This CDR3 spans 14 amino acids. Full variable domain (outside the CDR3, taken from reference TRBV30 and TRBJ2-7): SQTIHQWPATLVQPVGSPLSLECTVEGTSNPNLYWYRQAAGRGLQLLFYSVGIGQISSEVPQNLSASRPQDRQFILSSKKLLLSDSGFYLCAWDEVQGRYEQYFGPGTRLTVT.

V usage is TRBV5-4 and J usage is TRBJ1-2; D is unresolved. V was cut by 4 bases and J by 0 bases, with 7 bases left in between. The CDR3 consists of 13 residues. Germline V lookup: CDR1 SGHNT, CDR2 YYREEE (reference sequence). CDR3 residues: CASSSLANYGYTF. The CDR3 DNA reads TGTGCCAGCAGCAGCTTAGCTAACTATGGCTACACCTTC.

The chain couples TRBV27 to TRBJ2-2; 8 positions match TRBD2. This CDR3 spans 15 amino acids. The V gene end was trimmed by 2 bases and the J gene end by 3 bases; junction bases not matched to a gene: 2. CDR1 and CDR2 (germline): MNHEY, SMNVEV (reference sequence). CDR3 residues: CASSLRGRYTGELFF. In nucleotides, the CDR3 is TGTGCCAGCAGTTTACGCGGGAGGTACACCGGGGAGCTGTTTTTT.

This sequence joins TRBV29-1 and TRBJ2-7, with 8 bases lining up with TRBD1. There are 14 residues in the CDR3. Trimming removed 2 bases from V and 0 bases from J; junction bases left unmatched: 3. Germline CDR1 is SQVTM and CDR2 is ANQGSEA. CDR3 protein: CSVEPGGTSYEQYF. The CDR3 region has the DNA TGCAGCGTTGAACCAGGGGGCACCTCCTACGAGCAGTACTTC.

This sequence joins TRBV5-1 and TRBJ2-7; 12 nucleotides match TRBD1. The CDR3 extends over 14 amino acids. Germline CDR1 is SGHRS and CDR2 is YFSETQ. V gave up 5 bases and J gave up 4 bases; unmatched junction bases: 4. The CDR3 here is CASRWDRGPYEQYF. The CDR3 DNA is TGCGCCAGCAGGTGGGACAGGGGGCCGTACGAGCAGTACTTC.

This chain links TRBV7-3 with TRBJ2-2; TRBD1 agrees at 8 bases. Germline loops: CDR1 SGHTA, CDR2 FQGTGA. This CDR3 is built from 21 residues. V was pared by 2 bases and J by 0 bases, with 17 bases of the junction left unmatched. CDR3 coding DNA: TGTGCCAGCAGCTTAGCCCCACCCTATACGACAGGGGAAGCGAACACCGGGGAGCTGTTTTTT. It translates to CASSLAPPYTTGEANTGELFF.

V gene TRBV29-1 combines with J gene TRBJ1-2; TRBD1 matches at 7 bases. J lost 1 base, V lost 7 bases, and 0 bases had no gene match. The CDR3 is 11 amino acids. CDR1 is SQVTM, CDR2 ANQGSEA, per germline. The CDR3 region is CSGQGNYGYTF. CDR3 bases: TGCAGCGGACAGGGTAACTATGGCTACACCTTC.